The 14 T cell receptor beta chains given below trace back to one sample, sequenced in a study of blood T cell repertoires in COVID-19. Measured with immunoSEQ multiplex PCR; TCRdb has only the in-frame clones, and not every one. The table lists 70,000 or so clones, about 80% of them singletons. The sample consisted of peripheral blood. The receptors were gathered from a human donor in a cohort sampled during active COVID-19.

V usage is TRBV12-5 and J usage is TRBJ1-1; unclear D gene. The CDR3 covers 13 residues. The ends were cut back, 5 bases at V and 3 bases at J, with 10 bases in the middle. CDR1 and CDR2 from the germline V gene are LGHNT and FRNRAP. Here the CDR3 reads CASGTDGYTEAFF. As DNA, the CDR3 is TGTGCTAGTGGTACCGACGGGTACACTGAAGCTTTCTTT.

The sample holds a few counts of this clone. The V and J genes are TRBV2 and TRBJ1-4; D remains ambiguous. Germline-derived CDR1 and CDR2 are SNHLY and FYNNEI. This CDR3 comprises 12 residues. V gave up 6 bases and J gave up 5 bases, with 7 bases separating them. The CDR3: CASRSLNEKLFF. The CDR3 nucleotides are TGTGCCAGCAGGAGCCTCAATGAAAAACTGTTTTTT.

The gene calls are TRBV9 and TRBJ2-6, with a tentative D call TRBD2 (5 bases). V was pared by 5 bases and J by 0 bases, with 6 bases between. Germline CDR1 SGDLS, CDR2 YYNGEE. CDR3 length: 14 residues. CDR3 in DNA: TGTGCCAGCAGGGGGAGCTCTGGGGCCAACGTCCTGACTTTC. Its protein is CASRGSSGANVLTF. The full variable domain, completed using reference TRBV9 and TRBJ2-6, is DSGVTQTPKHLITATGQRVTLRCSPRSGDLSVYWYQQSLDQGLQFLIQYYNGEERAKGNILERFSAQQFPDLHSELNLSSLELGDSALYFCASRGSSGANVLTFGAGSRLTVL.

This clone occurred once. This rearrangement joins TRBV10-3 to TRBJ1-5; D perhaps matches TRBD1 (5 bases). The germline CDR1 and CDR2 sequences are ENHRY and SYGVKD. Trimming pared 0 bases from V and 4 bases from J, leaving 10 bases between. This CDR3 region has 15 residues. The CDR3 bases are TGTGCCATCAGTGAGTCAGGGCAGGGTAATCAGCCCCAGCATTTT. Amino acids: CAISESGQGNQPQHF.

This clone was observed a handful of times. This chain links TRBV3-1 (or the pseudogene TRBV3-2) with TRBJ1-1, with D tentatively TRBD1 (5 bases). Germline CDR1 reads LGHDT; CDR2 reads YNNKEL (reference sequence). V was shortened by 4 bases and J by 5 bases, with 14 bases between the two germline ends. The CDR3 length is 14 residues. CDR3 sequence: CASSPPGGMTEAFF. Here the CDR3 DNA reads TGTGCCAGCAGCCCGCCGGGGGGGATGACTGAAGCTTTCTTT.

The rearrangement joins TRBV18 to TRBJ2-7; 9 bases are a match to TRBD1. The germline CDR1 and CDR2 sequences are KGHSH and LQKENI. J gave up 5 bases and V 0 bases, and 5 bases lay outside the gene matches. The CDR3 runs 15 residues. The CDR3 nucleotides are TGTGCCAGCTCACCACCGGGCGGACAGGGGAACGAGCAGTACTTC. Its protein product is CASSPPGGQGNEQYF.

CDR3 sequence reads: CASSLSSGSSYEQYF. The CDR3, as DNA: TGTGCCAGCAGCTTGTCTAGCGGGAGCTCCTACGAGCAGTACTTC. The chain carries TRBV5-5 and TRBJ2-7, with 10 bases fitting TRBD2. Per the germline V gene, CDR1 is SGHKS and CDR2 is YYEKEE (reference sequence). This CDR3 has 15 residues. The J segment lost 0 bases and the V segment lost 1 base, leaving 1 base of the junction unmatched.

The chain uses TRBV7-8 and TRBJ1-2; TRBD1 might be the D (6 bases). V was pared by 1 base and J by 8 bases, with 8 bases between. Germline CDR1 SGHVS, CDR2 FQNEAQ. CDR3 size: 12 residues. CDR3 in DNA: TGTGCCAGCAGCTTAGGAGGGGGAGGCTACACCTTC. This translates into CASSLGGGGYTF.

This clone was recorded at least ten times. The genes are TRBV11-2 and TRBJ2-7; 11 bases map to TRBD2. Germline V gene data show CDR1 as SGHAT and CDR2 as FQNNGV. The trim removed 5 bases at V and 2 bases at J, leaving 17 bases unmatched. This CDR3 is 19 amino acids long. CDR3 sequence: CASSPKLAGVPSGTYEQYF. The CDR3 region has the DNA TGTGCCAGCAGCCCTAAACTAGCGGGAGTACCAAGTGGGACCTACGAGCAGTACTTC.

The chain has TRBV11-2 and TRBJ2-1, with 8 bases that match TRBD2. The CDR3 sequence is 15 residues long. Per germline, CDR1 SGHAT and CDR2 FQNNGV. The trim removed 5 bases at V and 8 bases at J, leaving 11 bases unmatched. The DNA of the CDR3 is TGTGCCAGCAGCCCGACGGGGGGGCAGGGCCATGAGCAGTTCTTC. It is translated as CASSPTGGQGHEQFF.

This rearrangement joins TRBV6-5 to TRBJ1-2, with D unclear. The CDR3 spans 13 residues. Trimming left V 0 bases short and J 7 bases short, with 9 bases between. Germline-derived CDR1 and CDR2 are MNHEY and SVGAGI. The CDR3 protein is CASSYSRLGGYTF. CDR3 nucleotides: TGTGCCAGCAGTTACTCGCGGTTGGGTGGCTACACCTTC.

V gene TRBV28 combines with J gene TRBJ1-5; 10 bases align to TRBD1. CDR3 length: 13 amino acids. V gave up 6 bases and J gave up 6 bases; unmatched junction bases: 2. The germline V gene encodes CDR1 MDHEN and CDR2 SYDVKM. This CDR3 is CASRGQGFQPQHF. For the CDR3, the DNA is TGTGCCAGCAGGGGACAGGGGTTTCAGCCCCAGCATTTT.

This chain joins TRBV5-6 and TRBJ2-1; weak D call: TRBD2 (5 bases). Trimming removed 2 bases from V and 3 bases from J, with 12 bases in between. The CDR3 runs to 15 residues. CDR1 and CDR2 from the germline V gene are SGHDT and YYEEEE. DNA for the CDR3: TGTGCCAGCAGCTTCGGGGTTGTAGGCTACAATGAGCAGTTCTTC. As protein: CASSFGVVGYNEQFF.

The genes are TRBV10-3 and TRBJ2-2; 9 bases agree with TRBD1. The V gene's germline CDR1 is ENHRY and CDR2 SYGVKD. The CDR3 is 15 amino acids. Trimming at V came to 7 bases and at J to 4 bases, leaving 7 bases not matched to a gene. In nucleotides, the CDR3 is TGTGCCATCAAGTCCGGGACAGGGTCCACCGGGGAGCTGTTTTTT. Protein sequence: CAIKSGTGSTGELFF.